Below, one TCR beta chain is given with its context. The target antigen is unknown. This entry belongs to a study of cytomegalovirus exposure and HLA in healthy donors. Germline CDR1 MGHDK, CDR2 SYGVNS. Between the trimmed V and J ends, which lost 4 bases and 4 bases, there was a span of 19 bases. The CDR3 totals 17 residues. Primers for the PCR totalled 60 Vbeta and 13 Jbeta. The repertoire was sequenced with immunoSEQ multiplex PCR; TCRdb's copy has only in-frame clones and lacks some. The sample holds 150,000 to 200,000 clones, 87% seen once. Findings and limits, study-wide: Sequencing probably produced one cluster of sequence variants that were highly shared. A later analysis by the authors found several of the most significant clusters apparently linked to common viral pathogens. Among TCR beta chains of equal frequency, HLA-associated ones were more clonally expanded in a later analysis.

The chain uses TRBV25-1 and TRBJ1-4; TRBD1 might be the D (5 bases). This clonotype was obtained from a girl less than two years old in good health and CMV-seronegative. Sample: PBMCs. The DNA of the CDR3 is TGTGCCAGCAGTGCCACGCGGTATGACAGTTATAATGAAAAACTGTTTTTT. Translating it yields CASSATRYDSYNEKLFF.